The rows below give T cell receptor beta chains drawn from one sample of a study of T cells expressing NK-cell markers. TCRdb processed the 5' RACE reads again and assigns one entry to each CDR3 protein, with no DNA. The sample table sets out about 540,000 distinct CDR3 sequences. Sample: blood T cells: a sorted CD56 or NKG2C T cell subset, CD4+ or CD8+ T cells, or bulk PBMC T cells (not recorded which). Receptor source: a man younger than 35 in good health. Each CDR3 is given with its conserved first and last residue. The order of the fields is V gene, J gene, CDR3 protein.

V gene: TRBV29-1; J gene: TRBJ1-2; CDR3 protein: CSVLPDGGGYTF
V gene: TRBV6-6; J gene: TRBJ2-5; CDR3 protein: CASTGQETQYF
V gene: TRBV11-2; J gene: TRBJ2-3; CDR3 protein: CASSAWEAEAGDTQYF
V gene: TRBV9; J gene: TRBJ2-7; CDR3 protein: CASSAAGLAELEQYF
V gene: TRBV12-3/TRBV12-4; J gene: TRBJ2-7; CDR3 protein: CASSPTSLEQYF
V gene: TRBV5-5; J gene: TRBJ2-1; CDR3 protein: CASTGGLEQFF
V gene: TRBV20-1; J gene: TRBJ2-3; CDR3 protein: CSARRLAGSTSTDTQYF
V gene: TRBV5-1; J gene: TRBJ2-6; CDR3 protein: CASSLGDRVRGANVLTF
V gene: TRBV10-1; J gene: TRBJ2-2; CDR3 protein: CASSYQDVANTGELFF
V gene: TRBV11-2; J gene: TRBJ2-1; CDR3 protein: CASSYRLAGLFAYNEQFF
V gene: TRBV7-3; J gene: TRBJ2-1; CDR3 protein: CASSFGRADLYNEQFF
V gene: TRBV10-3; J gene: TRBJ2-3; CDR3 protein: CASKGTADTQYF
V gene: TRBV12-3/TRBV12-4; J gene: TRBJ2-1; CDR3 protein: CASSRLAGANSEQFF
V gene: TRBV18; J gene: TRBJ2-5; CDR3 protein: CASSPGLLETQYF
V gene: TRBV12-3/TRBV12-4; J gene: TRBJ1-5; CDR3 protein: CASSSRQGRQPQHF
V gene: TRBV5-1; J gene: TRBJ2-6; CDR3 protein: CASSPVGSGANVLTF
V gene: TRBV24-1; J gene: TRBJ2-3; CDR3 protein: CATKGQGTTDTQYF
V gene: TRBV2; J gene: TRBJ2-1; CDR3 protein: CASIGGNREFF
V gene: TRBV5-5; J gene: TRBJ2-1; CDR3 protein: CASSLGGPSSYNEQFF
V gene: TRBV12-3/TRBV12-4; J gene: TRBJ2-5; CDR3 protein: CASSYGREGETQYF
V gene: TRBV12-3/TRBV12-4; J gene: TRBJ2-2; CDR3 protein: CASSSTSGRVGGELFF
V gene: TRBV12-5; J gene: TRBJ2-2; CDR3 protein: CASVQGQANLNTGELFF
V gene: TRBV27; J gene: TRBJ1-1; CDR3 protein: CASSLGQGMVEAFF
V gene: TRBV27; J gene: TRBJ2-7; CDR3 protein: CASSLSGTGGLAGGYEQYF
V gene: TRBV12-3/TRBV12-4; J gene: TRBJ2-2; CDR3 protein: CASRPGSGNTGELFF